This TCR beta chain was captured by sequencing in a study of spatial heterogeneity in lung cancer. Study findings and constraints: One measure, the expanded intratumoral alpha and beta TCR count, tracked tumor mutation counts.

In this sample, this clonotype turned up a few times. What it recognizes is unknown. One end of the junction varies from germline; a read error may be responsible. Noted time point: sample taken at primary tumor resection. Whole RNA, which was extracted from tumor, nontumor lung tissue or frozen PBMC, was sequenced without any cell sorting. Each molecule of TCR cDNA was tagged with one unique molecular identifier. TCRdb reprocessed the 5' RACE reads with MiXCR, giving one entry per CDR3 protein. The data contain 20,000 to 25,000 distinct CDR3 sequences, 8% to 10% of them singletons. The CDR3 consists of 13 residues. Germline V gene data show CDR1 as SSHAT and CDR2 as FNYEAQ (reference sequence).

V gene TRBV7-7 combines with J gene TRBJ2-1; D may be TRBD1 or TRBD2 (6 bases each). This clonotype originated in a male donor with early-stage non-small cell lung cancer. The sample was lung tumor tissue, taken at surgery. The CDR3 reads CASSLGGGNEQFF. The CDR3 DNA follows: TGTGCTAGCAGCTTAGGGGGAGGCAATGAGCAGTTCTTC.